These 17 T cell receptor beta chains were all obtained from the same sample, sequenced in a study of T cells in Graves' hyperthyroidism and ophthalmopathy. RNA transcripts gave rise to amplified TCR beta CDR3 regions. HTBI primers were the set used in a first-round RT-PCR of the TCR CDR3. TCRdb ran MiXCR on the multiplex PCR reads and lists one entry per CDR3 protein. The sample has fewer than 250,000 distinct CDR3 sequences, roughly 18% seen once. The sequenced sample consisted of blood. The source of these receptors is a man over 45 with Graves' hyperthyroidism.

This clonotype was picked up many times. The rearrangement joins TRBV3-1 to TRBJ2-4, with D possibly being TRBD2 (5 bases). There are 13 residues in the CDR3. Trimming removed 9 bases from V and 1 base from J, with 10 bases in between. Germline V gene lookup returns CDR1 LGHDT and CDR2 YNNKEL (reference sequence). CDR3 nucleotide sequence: TGTGCCAGTCGGGGATACGCCAAAAACATTCAGTACTTC. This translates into CASRGYAKNIQYF.

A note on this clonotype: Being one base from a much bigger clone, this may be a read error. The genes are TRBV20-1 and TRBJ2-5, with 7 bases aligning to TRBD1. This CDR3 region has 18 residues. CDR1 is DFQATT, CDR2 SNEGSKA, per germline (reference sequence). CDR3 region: CGARSPRYSRDRQETQYF. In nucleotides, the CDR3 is TGCGGTGCTAGGTCTCCGCGGTACAGTCGGGACAGACAAGAGACCCAGTACTTC.

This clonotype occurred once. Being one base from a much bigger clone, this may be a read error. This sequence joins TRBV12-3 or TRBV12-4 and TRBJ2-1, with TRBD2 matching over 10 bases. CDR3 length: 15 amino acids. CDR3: CVSRTGTSAYNEQFF. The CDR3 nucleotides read TGTGTCAGCAGGACCGGGACTAGCGCCTACAATGAGCAGTTCTTC.

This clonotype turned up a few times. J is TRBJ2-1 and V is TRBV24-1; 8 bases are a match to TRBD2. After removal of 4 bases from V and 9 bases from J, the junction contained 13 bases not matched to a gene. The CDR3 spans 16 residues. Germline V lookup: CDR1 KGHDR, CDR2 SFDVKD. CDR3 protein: CATSEPGTRSVGEQFF. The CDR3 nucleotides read TGTGCCACCAGTGAGCCCGGGACTAGGTCCGTCGGTGAGCAGTTCTTC.

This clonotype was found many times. CDR3 sequence: CASSSIVITDTQYF. In DNA form, the CDR3 reads TGTGCCAGCAGCTCCATTGTGATCACAGATACGCAGTATTTT. The rearrangement links TRBV7-2 to TRBJ2-3; D ambiguous. Per germline, CDR1 SGHTA and CDR2 FQGNSA. The CDR3 is 14 residues long. Trimming pared 4 bases from V and 2 bases from J, leaving 10 bases between.

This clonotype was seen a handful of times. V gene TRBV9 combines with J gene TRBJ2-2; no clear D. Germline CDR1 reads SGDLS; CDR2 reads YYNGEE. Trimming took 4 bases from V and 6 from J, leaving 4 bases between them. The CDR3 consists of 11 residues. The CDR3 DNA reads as TGTGCCAGCAGCTCCGCCGGGGAGCTGTTTTTT. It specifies CASSSAGELFF.

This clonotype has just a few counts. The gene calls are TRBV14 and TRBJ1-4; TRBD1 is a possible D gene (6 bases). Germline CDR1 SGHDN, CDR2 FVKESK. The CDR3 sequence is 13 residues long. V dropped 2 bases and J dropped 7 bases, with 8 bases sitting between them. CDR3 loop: CASSQTRGEKLFF. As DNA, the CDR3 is TGTGCCAGCAGCCAAACCAGGGGTGAAAAACTGTTTTTT.

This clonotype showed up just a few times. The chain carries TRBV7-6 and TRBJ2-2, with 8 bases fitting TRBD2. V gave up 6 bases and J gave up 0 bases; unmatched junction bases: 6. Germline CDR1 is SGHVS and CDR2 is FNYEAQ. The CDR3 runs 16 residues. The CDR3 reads CASSPQAGANTGELFF. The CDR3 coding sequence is TGTGCCAGCAGTCCACAAGCGGGGGCGAACACCGGGGAGCTGTTTTTT.

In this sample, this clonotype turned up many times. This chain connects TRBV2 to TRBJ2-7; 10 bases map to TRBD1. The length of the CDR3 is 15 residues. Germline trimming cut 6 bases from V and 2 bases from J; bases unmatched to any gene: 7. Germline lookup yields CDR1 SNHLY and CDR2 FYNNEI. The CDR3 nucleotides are TGTGCCAGCAGGGAATGGACAGGGGGGGCCTACGAGCAGTACTTC. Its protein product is CASREWTGGAYEQYF.

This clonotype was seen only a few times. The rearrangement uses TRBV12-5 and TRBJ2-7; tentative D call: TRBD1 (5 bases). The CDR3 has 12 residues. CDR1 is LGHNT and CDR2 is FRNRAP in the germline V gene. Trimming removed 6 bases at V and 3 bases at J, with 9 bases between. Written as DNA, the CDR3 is TGTGCTAGTGGACCAGACAGCTACGAGCAGTACTTC. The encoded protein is CASGPDSYEQYF. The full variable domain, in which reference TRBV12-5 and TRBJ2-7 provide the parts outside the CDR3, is DARVTQTPRHKVTEMGQEVTMRCQPILGHNTVFWYRQTMMQGLELLAYFRNRAPLDDSGMPKDRFSAEMPDATLATLKIQPSEPRDSAVYFCASGPDSYEQYFGPGTRLTVT.

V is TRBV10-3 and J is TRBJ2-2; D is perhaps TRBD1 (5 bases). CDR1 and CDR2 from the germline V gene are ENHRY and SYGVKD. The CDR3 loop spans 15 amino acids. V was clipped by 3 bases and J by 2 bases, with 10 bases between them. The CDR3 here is CAISEIQGNTGELFF. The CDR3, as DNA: TGTGCCATCAGTGAAATCCAGGGCAACACCGGGGAGCTGTTTTTT.

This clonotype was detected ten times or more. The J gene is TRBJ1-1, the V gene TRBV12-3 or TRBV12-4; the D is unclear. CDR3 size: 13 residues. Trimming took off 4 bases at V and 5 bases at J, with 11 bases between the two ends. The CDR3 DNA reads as TGTGCCAGCAGTTACACAGTGGGGACTGAAGCTTTCTTT. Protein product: CASSYTVGTEAFF.

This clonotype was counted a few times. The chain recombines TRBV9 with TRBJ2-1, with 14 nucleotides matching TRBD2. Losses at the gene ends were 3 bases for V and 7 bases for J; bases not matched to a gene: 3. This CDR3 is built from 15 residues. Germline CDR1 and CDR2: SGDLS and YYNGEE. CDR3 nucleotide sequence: TGTGCCAGCAGCGCGGGGACTAGCGGGAGAAATGAGCAGTTCTTC. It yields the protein CASSAGTSGRNEQFF.

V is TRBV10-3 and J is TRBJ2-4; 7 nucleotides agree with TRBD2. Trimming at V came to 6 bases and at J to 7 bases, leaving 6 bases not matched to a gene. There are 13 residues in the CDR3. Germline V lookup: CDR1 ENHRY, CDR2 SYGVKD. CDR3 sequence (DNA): TGTGCCATCAGCCTCAGCGGGACTAACATTCAGTACTTC. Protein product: CAISLSGTNIQYF.

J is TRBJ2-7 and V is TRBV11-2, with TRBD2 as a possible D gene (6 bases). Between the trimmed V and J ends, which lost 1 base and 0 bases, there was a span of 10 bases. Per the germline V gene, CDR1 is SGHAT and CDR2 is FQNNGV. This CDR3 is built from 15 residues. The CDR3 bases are TGTGCCAGCAGCTTAGCGGGAGAGAGCTCCTACGAGCAGTACTTC. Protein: CASSLAGESSYEQYF.

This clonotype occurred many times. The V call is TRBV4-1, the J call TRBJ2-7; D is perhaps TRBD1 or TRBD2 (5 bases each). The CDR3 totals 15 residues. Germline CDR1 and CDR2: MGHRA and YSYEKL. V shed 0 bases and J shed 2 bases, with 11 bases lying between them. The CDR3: CASSQEGEGTYEQYF. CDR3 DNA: TGCGCCAGCAGCCAAGAGGGCGAGGGGACCTACGAGCAGTACTTC.

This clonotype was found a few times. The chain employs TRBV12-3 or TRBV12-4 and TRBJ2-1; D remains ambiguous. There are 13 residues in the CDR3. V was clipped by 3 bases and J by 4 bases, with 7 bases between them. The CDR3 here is CASSFLGYNEQFF. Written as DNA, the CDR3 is TGTGCCAGCAGTTTTTTGGGTTACAATGAGCAGTTCTTC.